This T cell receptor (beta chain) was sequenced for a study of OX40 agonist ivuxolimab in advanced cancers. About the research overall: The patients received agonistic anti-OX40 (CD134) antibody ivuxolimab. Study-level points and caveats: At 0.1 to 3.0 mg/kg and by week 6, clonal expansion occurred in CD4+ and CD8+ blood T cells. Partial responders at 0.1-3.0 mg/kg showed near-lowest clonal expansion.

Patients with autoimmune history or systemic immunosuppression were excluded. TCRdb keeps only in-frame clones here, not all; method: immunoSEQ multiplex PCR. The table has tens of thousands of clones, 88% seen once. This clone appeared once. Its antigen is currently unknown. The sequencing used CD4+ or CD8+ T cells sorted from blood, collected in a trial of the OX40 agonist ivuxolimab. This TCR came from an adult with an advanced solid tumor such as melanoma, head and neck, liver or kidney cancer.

CDR3 sequence: CASRAGPPNEQYF. CDR3 in DNA: TGTGCCAGCAGGGCGGGACCTCCTAACGAGCAGTACTTC. The chain recombines TRBV7-2 with TRBJ2-7; the D gene is possibly TRBD2 (6 bases). The CDR3 contains 13 residues. Germline V gene data show CDR1 as SGHTA and CDR2 as FQGNSA. The V and J ends lost 6 bases and 5 bases respectively, with 14 bases between them.